This entry lists 28 T cell receptor beta chains sequenced from one sample in a study of PD-1 blockade in classical Hodgkin lymphoma (dated by TCRdb to the early 2020s). The sample's time point label, decoded: cycle 2 day 1 (C2D1) of nivolumab. All trial patients had relapsed after autologous stem cell transplantation, with cohorts A, B and C differing in prior brentuximab vedotin exposure. Libraries were constructed by the immunoSEQ multiplex PCR assay. The immuneACCESS repertoire file appears here via TCRdb, limited to in-frame rearrangements. These files lack a portion of the clones; in checked studies, under half of the deficit traces to unresolved V genes, and the cause of the others is not known. The sample yields about 150,000 clones; about 78% were counted once. The top ten constitute 7.5% to 9.5% of the sample. Source: peripheral blood mononuclear cells (PBMCs), taken before the second cycle of nivolumab. The receptors come from a human donor with classical Hodgkin lymphoma.

V is TRBV7-2 and J is TRBJ2-4; 13 bases are shared with TRBD2. V lost 6 bases to trimming and J lost 1 base; unmatched junction nucleotides: 6. CDR3 length: 17 residues. CDR1 and CDR2 from the germline V gene are SGHTA and FQGNSA. The DNA of the CDR3 is TGTGCCAGCAGACCAACTAGCGGGGGGGCCGCCAAAAACATTCAGTACTTC. It is translated as CASRPTSGGAAKNIQYF.

The J gene is TRBJ2-3, the V gene TRBV5-6; no firm D call. CDR1 is SGHDT, CDR2 YYEEEE, per germline. The CDR3 length is 15 residues. V gave up 0 bases and J gave up 0 bases, with 8 bases separating them. The CDR3 sequence: CASSLGGRSTDTQYF. The DNA for the CDR3 is TGTGCCAGCAGCTTGGGTGGCAGAAGCACAGATACGCAGTATTTT.

In nucleotides, the CDR3 is TGTGCCAGCAGACAGCGGGGGGGTTACGATACGCAGTATTTT. This gives the protein CASRQRGGYDTQYF. The rearrangement uses TRBV2 and TRBJ2-3; 10 nucleotides line up with TRBD2. CDR1 SNHLY and CDR2 FYNNEI come from the germline V gene. V dropped 6 bases and J dropped 6; count of bases not matched to a gene: 6. The CDR3 runs to 14 residues.

The chain couples TRBV13 to TRBJ2-7, with 7 nucleotides matching TRBD1. This CDR3 contains 16 residues. V was pared by 2 bases and J by 5 bases, with 12 bases of the junction left unmatched. In germline, CDR1 is PRHDT, CDR2 FYEKMQ (reference sequence). The CDR3 loop is CASSLRQGLFPDEQYF. The CDR3 DNA reads TGTGCCAGCAGCTTAAGACAGGGTCTCTTCCCCGACGAGCAGTACTTC.

The chain joins TRBV19 to TRBJ2-1; a possible D gene is TRBD2 (6 bases). Germline assignment: CDR1 LNHDA and CDR2 SQIVND (reference sequence). The CDR3 runs 12 residues. The V end was cut by 3 bases, the J end by 15 bases, with 15 bases between. The DNA of the CDR3 is TGTGCCAGTAGTATGGAGCACGGGACTCGGTTCTTC. It codes for CASSMEHGTRFF.

The chain carries TRBV6-6 and TRBJ2-3; no clear D gene. Trimming cost V 2 bases and J 3 bases, with 3 bases left between them. CDR3 length: 12 residues. Germline CDR1 is MNHNY and CDR2 is SVGAGI (reference sequence). CDR3 sequence (DNA): TGTGCCAGCAGTTACGGAACAGATACGCAGTATTTT. Protein sequence: CASSYGTDTQYF.

The chain joins TRBV6-5 to TRBJ1-4; 10 nucleotides align to TRBD1. The CDR3 has 15 amino acids. The germline CDR1 and CDR2 sequences are MNHEY and SVGAGI. With V trimmed by 2 bases and J by 7 bases, 4 bases remained unmatched. This CDR3 reads CASSYAGQGLEKLFF. In DNA form, the CDR3 reads TGTGCCAGCAGTTACGCGGGACAGGGGCTTGAAAAACTGTTTTTT.

The CDR3 loop is CASSVTRNTEAFF. The CDR3 nucleotides read TGCGCCAGCAGCGTTACAAGGAACACTGAAGCTTTCTTT. This chain links TRBV4-1 with TRBJ1-1, with unresolved D. CDR3 length: 13 amino acids. Trimming shortened V by 5 bases and J by 1 base, and 8 bases separated the two germline ends. Germline V gives CDR1 MGHRA, CDR2 YSYEKL.

The table lists this clone with a few counts. J is TRBJ1-2 and V is TRBV27; D uncertain. V dropped 5 bases and J dropped 4 bases, with 17 bases sitting between them. The CDR3 totals 15 residues. Germline V gives CDR1 MNHEY, CDR2 SMNVEV (reference sequence). CDR3 amino acids: CASSVNPDASYGYTF. In nucleotides, the CDR3 is TGTGCCAGCAGTGTCAATCCCGACGCGAGCTATGGCTACACCTTC.

V is TRBV7-2 and J is TRBJ2-5; the D gene is possibly TRBD1 (6 bases). The ends were cut back, 2 bases at V and 5 bases at J, with 15 bases in the middle. Germline V gene data show CDR1 as SGHTA and CDR2 as FQGNSA. The CDR3 length is 15 residues. CDR3 nucleotides: TGTGCCAGCAGCTTAACGGACAGAGGCGGGGAGACCCAGTACTTC. Its protein product is CASSLTDRGGETQYF.

The rearrangement links TRBV5-4 to TRBJ2-6, with unresolved D. V lost 0 bases and J lost 0, with 4 bases in between. The CDR3 contains 15 residues. Germline loops: CDR1 SGHNT, CDR2 YYREEE (reference sequence). The CDR3 nucleotides are TGTGCCAGCAGCTTGGTCTACTCTGGGGCCAACGTCCTGACTTTC. Protein product: CASSLVYSGANVLTF. The variable domain in full, with the rest retrieved from reference TRBV5-4 and TRBJ2-6, is ETGVTQSPTHLIKTRGQQVTLRCSSQSGHNTVSWYQQALGQGPQFIFQYYREEENGRGNFPPRFSGLQFPNYSSELNVNALELDDSALYLCASSLVYSGANVLTFGAGSRLTVL.

The chain recombines TRBV5-4 with TRBJ2-2; TRBD1 aligns across 9 bases. There are 16 residues in the CDR3. The V segment lost 0 bases and the J segment 5 bases; nucleotides outside the gene matches: 5. Germline V gene sequence: CDR1 SGHNT, CDR2 YYREEE (reference sequence). This chain's CDR3 is CASSLGRQGVTGELFF. The CDR3 coding sequence is TGTGCCAGCAGCTTGGGCCGACAGGGGGTGACCGGGGAGCTGTTTTTT.

In regard to this clone: The CDR3 does not end in the conserved phenylalanine or tryptophan, so this is likely a read error. The chain joins TRBV11-2 to TRBJ1-2, with 7 bases that match TRBD1. The CDR3 is made up of 12 amino acids. In germline, CDR1 is SGHAT, CDR2 FQNNGV. J was trimmed by 8 bases and V by 6 bases; bases with no gene match: 6. The CDR3 DNA follows: TGTGCCAGCAGTTCGACAGGGTACGGCTACACCCTC. It is translated as CASSSTGYGYTL.

The chain has TRBV5-6 and TRBJ2-7; D remains unclear. This CDR3 comprises 12 residues. Trimming cost V 3 bases and J 3 bases, with 7 bases left between them. The V gene's germline CDR1 is SGHDT and CDR2 YYEEEE. CDR3 DNA: TGTGCCAGCAGCTCCCAATACTACGAGCAGTACTTC. Protein: CASSSQYYEQYF.

The chain links TRBV11-2 to TRBJ2-5; D possibly uses TRBD1 or TRBD2 (5 bases each). CDR1 is SGHAT and CDR2 is FQNNGV in the germline V gene. V was pared by 1 base and J by 7 bases, with 16 bases between. The CDR3 is made up of 15 amino acids. The CDR3 coding sequence is TGTGCCAGCAGCTTAGGGAACCAGGGTCGGGGGACCCAGTACTTC. Translating it yields CASSLGNQGRGTQYF.

This clone was seen many times. The rearrangement links TRBV9 to TRBJ2-4, with 8 bases lining up with TRBD1. J gave up 5 bases and V 4 bases, and 8 bases lay outside the gene matches. Germline V lookup: CDR1 SGDLS, CDR2 YYNGEE. This CDR3 is built from 15 residues. The CDR3 DNA follows: TGTGCCAGCAGCCTCCCCGGGACAGGACAAAACATTCAGTACTTC. Protein: CASSLPGTGQNIQYF.

The rearrangement links TRBV27 to TRBJ2-7; 7 bases are a match to TRBD1. CDR3 length: 14 residues. V shed 4 bases, J shed 1 base, and the junction held 4 bases outside the gene matches. In germline, CDR1 is MNHEY, CDR2 SMNVEV (reference sequence). The CDR3 DNA sequence: TGTGCCAGCAGTTCACCGGGACAGTCCTACGAGCAGTACTTC. It encodes CASSSPGQSYEQYF.

The J gene is TRBJ1-4, the V gene TRBV10-3; D may be TRBD1 (6 bases). V was shortened by 5 bases and J by 4 bases, with 11 bases between the two germline ends. The germline V gene encodes CDR1 ENHRY and CDR2 SYGVKD. This CDR3 comprises 14 residues. The CDR3 spells CAISTGGGNEKLFF. The CDR3 DNA sequence: TGTGCCATCAGTACAGGAGGGGGTAATGAAAAACTGTTTTTT.

The chain couples TRBV6-1 to TRBJ1-2; 11 bases fit TRBD1. The CDR3 has 14 amino acids. Germline V gene sequence: CDR1 MNHNS, CDR2 SASEGT. With 6 bases clipped from V and 6 bases from J, the junction kept 6 bases outside the gene matches. The CDR3 loop reads CASSQDRGRDGYTF. The DNA of the CDR3 is TGTGCCAGCAGCCAGGACAGGGGGCGAGATGGCTACACCTTC.

The V and J genes are TRBV11-3 and TRBJ2-1; 12 nucleotides line up with TRBD1. The germline V gene has CDR1 SGHNT and CDR2 YENEEA. The length of the CDR3 is 17 residues. Trimming removed 5 bases from V and 11 bases from J; junction bases left unmatched: 16. CDR3 coding DNA: TGTGCCAGCAGCACGGGGACAGGGGGCGCCGAGGTTCCAAAGCAGTTCTTC. Translation: CASSTGTGGAEVPKQFF.

This chain connects TRBV30 to TRBJ1-3, with D unresolved. There are 12 residues in the CDR3. Germline values: CDR1 GTSNPN, CDR2 SVGIG (reference sequence). V shed 0 bases and J shed 3 bases, with 3 bases lying between them. The CDR3 here is CAWSVGGNTIYF. CDR3 sequence (DNA): TGTGCCTGGAGTGTTGGTGGAAACACCATATATTTT.

As regards this clone: This CDR3 is also generated by other DNA sequences in the sample. This chain connects TRBV6-5 to TRBJ2-3, with a possible D match to TRBD1 (5 bases). The V end was cut by 0 bases, the J end by 3 bases, with 7 bases between. The CDR3 is made up of 14 amino acids. Germline CDR1 and CDR2: MNHEY and SVGAGI. This chain's CDR3 is CASSYSPGTDTQYF. The CDR3 DNA reads TGTGCCAGCAGTTACTCGCCAGGGACAGATACGCAGTATTTT.

This chain uses TRBV12-2 with TRBJ1-6. TRBV12-2 is described as a pseudogene. The CDR3 extends over 20 amino acids. In DNA, the CDR3 is TGTGCAAGTCGCTTAGGCTCGGAACCACCTTCCAGCTCCTATAATTCACCCCTCCACTTT. It translates to CASRLGSEPPSSSYNSPLHF.

The rearrangement uses TRBV6-4 and TRBJ2-4; the D is unclear. The germline CDR1 and CDR2 sequences are MRHNA and SNTAGT. V lost 9 bases and J lost 6, with 6 bases in between. The length of the CDR3 is 10 residues. In DNA form, the CDR3 reads TGTGCCAGTTGTAGAAACATTCAGTACTTC. Encoded protein: CASCRNIQYF.

This chain uses TRBV6-4 with TRBJ2-7; the D gene is possibly TRBD1 (6 bases). CDR1 is MRHNA and CDR2 is SNTAGT in the germline V gene. CDR3 length: 16 amino acids. Trimming cost V 2 bases and J 0 bases, with 14 bases left between them. The CDR3 spells CASSDPPTGSSYEQYF. The CDR3 coding sequence is TGTGCCAGCAGTGACCCTCCTACAGGGAGCTCCTACGAGCAGTACTTC.

V is TRBV7-2 and J is TRBJ2-7; TRBD1 matches at 7 bases. This CDR3 is 17 amino acids long. Germline-derived CDR1 and CDR2 are SGHTA and FQGNSA. V gave up 1 base and J gave up 4 bases; unmatched junction bases: 13. DNA of the CDR3: TGTGCCAGCAGCTTAGTCCCAGACAGGGTTTCTGGGTACGAGCAGTACTTC. It translates to CASSLVPDRVSGYEQYF.

This clone has a handful of counts. The gene calls are TRBV6-4 and TRBJ2-1; 8 bases fit TRBD2. V lost 8 bases to trimming and J lost 1 base; unmatched junction nucleotides: 10. This CDR3 has 16 amino acids. Germline V lookup: CDR1 MRHNA, CDR2 SNTAGT. The CDR3 coding sequence is TGTGCCAGCCTAGGGCCGGGACTAGGGTCCTACAATGAGCAGTTCTTC. It yields the protein CASLGPGLGSYNEQFF.

J is TRBJ1-2 and V is TRBV5-1; TRBD1 matches 8 bases. J was trimmed by 7 bases and V by 4 bases; bases with no gene match: 6. CDR1 SGHRS and CDR2 YFSETQ come from the germline V gene. This CDR3 contains 13 residues. Written as DNA, the CDR3 is TGCGCCAGCAGCATATCCGACAGGGGTGGCTACACCTTC. This codes for CASSISDRGGYTF.